These 20 T cell receptor beta chains were all obtained from the same sample, sequenced in a study of beta chain features in type 1 diabetes. Every bit of the isolated RNA underwent reverse transcription, so sequencing read expressed TCRB transcripts. TCRdb's table, derived via immunoSEQ multiplex PCR, lists solely in-frame clones and lacks some. The sample has about 210,000 clones, approximately 10% seen once; the top ten hold 1% to 1.5%. The source material was central memory CD4+ T cells from blood. The receptors shown here come from a man between 18 and 29 years old in good health.

There are a few counts of this clone. The V and J genes are TRBV10-3 and TRBJ2-3, with 9 bases matching TRBD1. Germline CDR1 reads ENHRY; CDR2 reads SYGVKD. This CDR3 is 14 amino acids long. The junction had 3 bases not matched to a gene; V was cut back by 6 bases and J by 2 bases. The CDR3 protein is CAIRGQGHTDTQYF. The CDR3 DNA reads TGTGCCATCAGGGGACAGGGACACACAGATACGCAGTATTTT.

The chain employs TRBV18 and TRBJ1-1, with D uncertain. The V gene's germline CDR1 is KGHSH and CDR2 LQKENI. V lost 6 bases and J lost 1, with 15 bases in between. This CDR3 spans 15 amino acids. CDR3 region: CASSHDRGWNTEAFF. CDR3 bases: TGTGCCAGCTCGCACGACCGTGGATGGAACACTGAAGCTTTCTTT.

This clone was observed many times. The chain couples TRBV29-1 to TRBJ2-6; weak D call: TRBD1 (6 bases). The germline V gene encodes CDR1 SQVTM and CDR2 ANQGSEA. This CDR3 has 13 residues. V was trimmed by 4 bases and J by 4 bases, leaving 8 bases between them. The CDR3 loop reads CSVAGTGANVLTF. The CDR3 DNA sequence: TGCAGCGTTGCCGGGACAGGGGCCAACGTCCTGACTTTC.

This clone was seen many times. CDR3 bases: TGTGCCAGCAGTTTGACAACTTTCACAGATACGCAGTATTTT. Residues: CASSLTTFTDTQYF. V gene TRBV7-2 combines with J gene TRBJ2-3; no firm D call. Germline V lookup: CDR1 SGHTA, CDR2 FQGNSA. The V gene lost 6 bases and the J gene lost 2 bases, with 12 bases spanning the gap. The CDR3 has 14 residues.

This clone was detected a few times. The junction departs from the called germline gene at one end, perhaps through a read error. CDR3: CASRDGRGEEAQYF. CDR3 bases: TGTGCCAGTAGGGACGGACGAGGGGAAGAGGCCCAGTACTTC. The genes are TRBV19 and TRBJ2-5; either TRBD1 or TRBD2 may supply D (5 bases each). CDR1 and CDR2 from the germline V gene are LNHDA and SQIVND (reference sequence). CDR3 size: 14 residues.

The rearrangement joins TRBV5-1 to TRBJ2-2; unclear D gene. This CDR3 comprises 13 residues. Trimming cost V 3 bases and J 5 bases, with 8 bases left between them. Germline V CDR1 and CDR2: SGHRS, YFSETQ. In nucleotides, the CDR3 is TGCGCCAGCAGCTCGACGGATACCGGGGAGCTGTTTTTT. Translated: CASSSTDTGELFF.

This clone has just a few counts. The chain carries TRBV5-4 and TRBJ2-7; 15 bases match TRBD2. This CDR3 has 17 residues. Germline-derived CDR1 and CDR2 are SGHNT and YYREEE (reference sequence). Germline trimming cut 3 bases from V and 3 bases from J; bases unmatched to any gene: 7. CDR3 in amino acids: CASSSRTSGRAYYEQYF. CDR3 bases: TGTGCCAGCAGCTCTCGGACTAGCGGGAGGGCCTACTACGAGCAGTACTTC.

V and J are TRBV19 and TRBJ2-4; 12 bases fit TRBD2. This CDR3 comprises 17 residues. From germline, CDR1 is LNHDA and CDR2 SQIVND (reference sequence). V dropped 4 bases and J dropped 2; count of bases not matched to a gene: 6. CDR3 DNA: TGTGCCAGTAGTAGGAGGACTAGCGGGATTCCCAAAAACATTCAGTACTTC. Translation gives CASSRRTSGIPKNIQYF.

The sample holds a few counts of this clone. J is TRBJ2-2 and V is TRBV4-1; no reliable D call. The CDR3 is 20 amino acids. Germline V lookup: CDR1 MGHRA, CDR2 YSYEKL. The germline V and J ends were trimmed by 1 base and 0 bases, with 21 bases remaining between them. In DNA form, the CDR3 reads TGCGCCAGCAGCCAAGTTCTCAAGTACATAGGAGACGCGAACACCGGGGAGCTGTTTTTT. Translation gives CASSQVLKYIGDANTGELFF.

The rearrangement joins TRBV7-3 to TRBJ2-1; D gene uncertain. CDR1 is SGHTA, CDR2 FQGTGA, per germline. Deletions cut 1 base from V and 7 bases from J, with 8 bases between. There are 13 residues in the CDR3. The CDR3 protein is CASSLIVGNEQFF. CDR3 nucleotides: TGTGCCAGCAGCTTAATAGTCGGGAATGAGCAGTTCTTC.

This clone was counted ten times or more. The genes are TRBV5-1 and TRBJ2-5; 12 nucleotides align to TRBD2. Per germline, CDR1 SGHRS and CDR2 YFSETQ. The CDR3 runs to 16 residues. The V gene end was trimmed by 0 bases and the J gene end by 2 bases; junction bases not matched to a gene: 2. CDR3 sequence reads: CASSLASGRGQETQYF. The CDR3 bases are TGCGCCAGCAGCTTGGCTAGCGGGAGGGGGCAAGAGACCCAGTACTTC.

Only a few counts were recorded for this clone. The CDR3, as DNA: TGTGCCAGCAGCCCTTGGGGGGTCGAGCGGTACCAAGAGACCCAGTACTTC. Encoded protein: CASSPWGVERYQETQYF. V usage is TRBV21-1 and J usage is TRBJ2-5; TRBD2, as called in the table, went unchecked against the DNA. TRBV21-1 is an annotated pseudogene. The CDR3 covers 17 residues.

The sample holds a few counts of this clone. V is TRBV6-6 and J is TRBJ2-3, with TRBD1 identical over 9 bases. The CDR3 spans 16 residues. V was pared by 6 bases and J by 4 bases, with 11 bases of the junction left unmatched. CDR1 MNHNY and CDR2 SVGAGI come from the germline V gene (reference sequence). The CDR3 is CASSQLRTGVADTQYF. For the CDR3, the DNA is TGTGCCAGCAGCCAACTGCGGACAGGGGTGGCAGATACGCAGTATTTT.

The gene calls are TRBV7-9 and TRBJ1-1, with a tentative D call TRBD1 (5 bases). Germline assignment: CDR1 SEHNR and CDR2 FQNEAQ (reference sequence). The CDR3 consists of 14 residues. Trimming removed 3 bases at V and 1 base at J, with 9 bases between. DNA for the CDR3: TGTGCCAGCAGCTTCGGGGCTGAGAACACTGAAGCTTTCTTT. As protein: CASSFGAENTEAFF.

As regards this clone: One end of the junction fails to match germline, which may point to a read error. In DNA, the CDR3 is TGTGCCAGCCCACCACCGACAGGCTCCCAGCATTTT. It is translated as CASPPPTGSQHF. This chain links TRBV18 with TRBJ1-5, with D perhaps matching TRBD1 (6 bases). Looked up from germline, CDR1 is KGHSH and CDR2 is LQKENI. This CDR3 region has 12 residues. The full variable domain, completed using reference TRBV18 and TRBJ1-5, is NAGVMQNPRHLVRRRGQEARLRCSPMKGHSHVYWYRQLPEEGLKFMVYLQKENIIDESGMPKERFSAEFPKEGPSILRIQQVVRGDSAAYFCASPPPTGSQHFGDGTRLSIL.

The chain has TRBV7-8 and TRBJ2-3; 10 bases fit TRBD1. From germline, CDR1 is SGHVS and CDR2 FQNEAQ. Trimming took 4 bases from V and 5 from J; bases not matched to a gene: 3. The CDR3 contains 14 residues. The CDR3 region is CASSSGTGEDTQYF. CDR3 in DNA: TGTGCCAGCAGCTCCGGGACAGGGGAAGATACGCAGTATTTT.

Ten or more counts support this clone. This chain uses TRBV7-2 with TRBJ2-3, with D perhaps matching TRBD1 or TRBD2 (6 bases each). Germline V CDR1 and CDR2: SGHTA, FQGNSA. Trimming removed 5 bases from V and 8 bases from J, with 11 bases in between. The CDR3 length is 12 residues. The DNA of the CDR3 is TGTGCCAGCAGCCCGGGGGCGGGTACGCAGTATTTT. Encoded protein: CASSPGAGTQYF.

Of note for this clone: This sequence may be a read error, since a much larger clone differs from it by one base. In the same sample, other DNA sequences code for this CDR3. The chain joins TRBV29-1 to TRBJ2-7; a weak D match, TRBD1 (6 bases). The CDR3 extends over 13 amino acids. Germline CDR1 SQVTM, CDR2 ANQGSEA. Trimming pared 5 bases from V and 4 bases from J, leaving 15 bases between. For the CDR3, the DNA is TGCAGCGTTTCCCAGGGGCCGACGTACGAGCAGTACTTC. Protein sequence: CSVSQGPTYEQYF.

The genes are TRBV27 and TRBJ2-1; the D gene is possibly TRBD1 (6 bases). The length of the CDR3 is 15 residues. The germline gives CDR1 MNHEY, CDR2 SMNVEV (reference sequence). Trimming removed 6 bases at V and 0 bases at J, with 12 bases between. CDR3 region: CASRSLGGSYNEQFF. CDR3 DNA: TGTGCCAGCAGATCCCTAGGGGGCTCCTACAATGAGCAGTTCTTC.

This clone was seen a handful of times. The V call is TRBV30, the J call TRBJ1-2, with 8 bases identical to TRBD1. Trimming removed 8 bases from V and 3 bases from J; junction bases left unmatched: 5. Looked up from germline, CDR1 is GTSNPN and CDR2 is SVGIG (reference sequence). This CDR3 has 12 amino acids. CDR3 in DNA: TGTGCCGGATCGACAGGGGACTATGGCTACACCTTC. It codes for CAGSTGDYGYTF.